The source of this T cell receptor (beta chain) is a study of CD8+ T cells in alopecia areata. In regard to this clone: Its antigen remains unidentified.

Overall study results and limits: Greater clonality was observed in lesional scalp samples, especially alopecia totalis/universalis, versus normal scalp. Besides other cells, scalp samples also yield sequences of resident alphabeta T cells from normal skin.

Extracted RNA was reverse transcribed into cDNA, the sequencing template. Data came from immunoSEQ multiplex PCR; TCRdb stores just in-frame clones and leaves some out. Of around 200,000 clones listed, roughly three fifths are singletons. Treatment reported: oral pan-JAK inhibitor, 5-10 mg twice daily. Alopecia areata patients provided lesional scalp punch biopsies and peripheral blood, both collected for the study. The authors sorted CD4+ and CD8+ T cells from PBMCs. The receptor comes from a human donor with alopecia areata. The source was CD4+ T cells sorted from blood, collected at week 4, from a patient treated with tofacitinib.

CDR3 loop: CASSSDRANYGYTF. CDR3 coding DNA: TGTGCCAGCAGCTCGGACAGGGCTAACTATGGCTACACCTTC. The chain employs TRBV7-2 and TRBJ1-2; 8 nucleotides line up with TRBD1. Trimming removed 4 bases from V and 0 bases from J; junction bases left unmatched: 1. This CDR3 is built from 14 residues. Germline assignment: CDR1 SGHTA and CDR2 FQGNSA.